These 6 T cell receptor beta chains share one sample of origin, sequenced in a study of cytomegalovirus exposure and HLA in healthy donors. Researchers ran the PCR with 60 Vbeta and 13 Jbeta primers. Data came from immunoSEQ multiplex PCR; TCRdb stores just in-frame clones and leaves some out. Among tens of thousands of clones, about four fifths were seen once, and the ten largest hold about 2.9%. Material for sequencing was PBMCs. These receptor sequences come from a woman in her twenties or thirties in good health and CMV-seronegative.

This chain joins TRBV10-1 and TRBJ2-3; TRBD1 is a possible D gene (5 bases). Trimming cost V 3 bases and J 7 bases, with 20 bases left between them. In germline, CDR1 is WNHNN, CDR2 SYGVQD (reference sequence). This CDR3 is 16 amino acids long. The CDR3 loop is CASSDPMGPSLNTQYF. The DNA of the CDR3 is TGCGCCAGCAGTGACCCCATGGGGCCATCCCTTAATACGCAGTATTTT.

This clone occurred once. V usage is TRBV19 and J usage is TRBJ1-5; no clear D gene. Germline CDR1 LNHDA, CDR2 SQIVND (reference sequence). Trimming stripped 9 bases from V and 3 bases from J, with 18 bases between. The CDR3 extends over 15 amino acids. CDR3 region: CARSRNRGPNQPQHF. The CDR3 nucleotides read TGTGCCAGATCACGGAATAGAGGGCCCAATCAGCCCCAGCATTTT.

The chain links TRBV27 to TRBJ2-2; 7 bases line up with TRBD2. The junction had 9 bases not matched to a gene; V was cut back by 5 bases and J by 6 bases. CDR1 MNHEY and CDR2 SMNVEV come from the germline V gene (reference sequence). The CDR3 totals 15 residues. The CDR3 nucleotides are TGTGCCAGCAGTCCGCAGGGAGGGGTGGCCGGGGAGCTGTTTTTT. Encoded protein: CASSPQGGVAGELFF.

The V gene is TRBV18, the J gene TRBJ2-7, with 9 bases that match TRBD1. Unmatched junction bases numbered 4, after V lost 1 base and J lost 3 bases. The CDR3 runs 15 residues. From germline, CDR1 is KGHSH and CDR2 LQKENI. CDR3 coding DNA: TGTGCCAGCTCACCACTTGGGACAGGGATCTACGAGCAGTACTTC. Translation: CASSPLGTGIYEQYF.

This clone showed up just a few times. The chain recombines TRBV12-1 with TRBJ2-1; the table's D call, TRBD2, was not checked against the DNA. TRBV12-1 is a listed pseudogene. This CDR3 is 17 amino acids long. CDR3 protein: CASSRKLAGCSYNEQFF. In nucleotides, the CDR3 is TGTGCCAGCAGCAGAAAATTAGCGGGGTGCTCCTACAATGAGCAGTTCTTC.

The CDR3 reads CASPEGGGRQFF. CDR3 DNA sequence: TGTGCCAGCCCCGAGGGGGGGGGCAGGCAGTTCTTC. This chain joins TRBV6-1 and TRBJ2-1; D might be TRBD2 (7 bases). The CDR3 is 12 residues long. Germline CDR1 reads MNHNS; CDR2 reads SASEGT. V gave up 8 bases and J gave up 12 bases, with 17 bases separating them.